This entry lists 28 T cell receptor delta chains sequenced from one sample in a study of gamma-delta T cells after stem cell transplantation. TCRdb re-called clones from the RT-PCR reads using CATT. This sample has more than 750 delta-chain clones; roughly 3.4% occur once, and the top ten carry 59%. The sample comprised gamma-delta T cells. These receptors all stem from a human donor. It is not recorded whose cells these are; they may come from a transplant donor.

This clone was observed a few times. A single base is all that separates this from a far larger clone, so a read error is likely. The sample carries other DNA sequences with the same CDR3. The chain recombines TRAV29/DV5 with TRDJ1; tentatively, D is TRDD2 (5 bases). The germline gives CDR1 NSMFDY, CDR2 ISSIKDK. The CDR3 loop spans 17 amino acids. Trimming stripped 3 bases from V and 2 bases from J, with 23 bases between. This CDR3 reads CAAITSLGYPLTDKLIF. The CDR3 coding sequence is TGTGCAGCAATTACTTCCCTTGGGTACCCTTTGACCGATAAACTCATCTTT. The full variable domain, completed using reference TRAV29/DV5 and TRDJ1, is DQQVKQNSPSLSVQEGRISILNCDYTNSMFDYFLWYKKYPAEGPTFLISISSIKDKNEDGRFTVFLNKSAKHLSLHIVPSQPGDSAVYFCAAITSLGYPLTDKLIFGKGTRVTVEP.

The chain carries TRDV1 and TRDJ1; 11 bases align to TRDD3. Germline CDR1 is TSWWSYY and CDR2 is QGS. The CDR3 covers 19 residues. Unmatched junction bases numbered 12, after V lost 1 base and J lost 2 bases. The CDR3 DNA sequence: TGTGCTCTTGGGGAACGGTTCTGGTGGGGGATACGGTGGACCGATAAACTCATCTTT. This codes for CALGERFWWGIRWTDKLIF.

As for this clone: A far larger clone is a single base away, which makes a read error likely. The same CDR3 also results from other DNA sequences found in this sample. This chain uses TRDV1 with TRDJ4, with TRDD3 identical over 10 bases. In germline, CDR1 is TSWWSYY, CDR2 QGS. The CDR3 extends over 19 amino acids. The CDR3 region has the DNA TGTGCTCTTGGGGAACGGTTCTGGTGGGGGATACCAGTAACAGGGCAGTTGATTTTT. Translating gives CALGERFWWGIPVTGQLIF.

The chain recombines TRDV2 with TRDJ1; TRDD3 aligns across 12 bases. Looked up from germline, CDR1 is GEAIGNYY and CDR2 is EKD. There are 18 residues in the CDR3. After removal of 1 base from V and 1 base from J, the junction contained 9 bases not matched to a gene. The CDR3 here is CACDTLTGGYIGTDKLIF. The CDR3 DNA is TGTGCCTGTGACACACTTACTGGGGGATACATTGGCACCGATAAACTCATCTTT.

This clone was counted only a few times. A far more abundant clone sits one base away, making this likely a read error. The same CDR3 also results from other DNA sequences found in this sample. This chain links TRDV2 with TRDJ1; TRDD3 aligns across 11 bases. The germline V gene has CDR1 GEAIGNYY and CDR2 EKD. The CDR3 covers 20 residues. This CDR3 reads CACDQVLGDKDPKNTDKLIF. The CDR3 nucleotides read TGTGCCTGTGACCAAGTACTGGGGGATAAAGATCCTAAAAACACCGATAAGCTCATCTTT.

This clone has more than one count but fewer than ten. For this DNA, TCRdb reports the protein of a much larger clone, which diverges at residue 4, most likely from a read error; the protein presented here is translated directly from the DNA. The gene calls are TRDV2 and TRDJ1, with 11 bases identical to TRDD3. The V gene end was trimmed by 5 bases and the J gene end by 0 bases; junction bases not matched to a gene: 19. Germline CDR1 and CDR2: GEAIGNYY and EKD. CDR3 length: 20 residues. The DNA of the CDR3 is TGTGCCTGTGGCCAAGTACTGGGGGATAAAGATCCTAAAAACACCGATAAACTCATCTTT. Encoded protein: CACGQVLGDKDPKNTDKLIF.

For this clone: Translating this DNA gives a protein that differs at residue 8 from the TCRdb one, which belongs to a much larger clone; a read error is likely, and the protein shown is this translation. The gene calls are TRDV2 and TRDJ1; the match to TRDD3 covers 7 bases. Germline CDR1 reads GEAIGNYY; CDR2 reads EKD. V was pared by 0 bases and J by 0 bases, with 9 bases of the junction left unmatched. This CDR3 region has 17 residues. The chain's CDR3 is CACDTVAPGGHTDKLIF. CDR3 in DNA: TGTGCCTGTGACACCGTGGCTCCTGGGGGTCACACCGATAAACTCATCTTT.

The chain couples TRDV1 to TRDJ1; 10 bases are shared with TRDD3. The CDR3 sequence is 18 residues long. From germline, CDR1 is TSWWSYY and CDR2 QGS. Unmatched junction bases numbered 9, after V lost 0 bases and J lost 2 bases. In nucleotides, the CDR3 is TGTGCTCTTGGGGAACTATTCCCAGTACTGGGGGATACCGATAAACTCATCTTT. The encoded protein is CALGELFPVLGDTDKLIF.

This clone was seen a few times. This DNA's translation differs at residue 17 from TCRdb's protein, which comes from a much larger clone; a read error is likely, and the protein shown is translated from the DNA. The chain links TRDV1 to TRDJ4; 10 bases fit TRDD3. Germline CDR1 and CDR2: TSWWSYY and QGS. V shed 1 base, J shed 11 bases, and the junction held 25 bases outside the gene matches. The CDR3 is made up of 19 amino acids. Here the CDR3 DNA reads TGTGCTCTTGGGGAACGGTTCTGGTGGGGGATACCAGTAACAGGGCAGTTTATCTTT. It encodes CALGERFWWGIPVTGQFIF.

This clone was recorded a few times. A far larger clone is only one base removed, so a read error is likely. The same CDR3 arises from other DNA sequences in this sample as well. V gene TRDV1 combines with J gene TRDJ1; 8 bases match TRDD3. CDR3 length: 21 amino acids. CDR1 is TSWWSYY and CDR2 is QGS in the germline V gene. The CDR3 nucleotides read TGTGCCCTTGGGGAGCACCAATTCCTAGCCCAGTACTGGGGGCCTCAGGATAAACTCATCTTT. Protein sequence: CALGEHQFLAQYWGPQDKLIF.

The gene calls are TRDV2 and TRDJ1, with 13 bases that match TRDD3. Germline trimming cut 3 bases from V and 0 bases from J; bases unmatched to any gene: 18. The CDR3 has 21 residues. CDR1 and CDR2 from the germline V gene are GEAIGNYY and EKD. CDR3 in amino acids: CACDLVGGTGGYGGYTDKLIF. The CDR3 coding sequence is TGTGCCTGTGACCTCGTCGGTGGTACTGGGGGATACGGCGGTTACACCGATAAACTCATCTTT.

This clone was seen a few times. It differs at one base from a far larger clone, so likely a read error. The V gene is TRDV1, the J gene TRDJ1; 8 bases align to TRDD2. The CDR3 runs to 18 residues. The germline CDR1 and CDR2 sequences are TSWWSYY and QGS. CDR3 in DNA: TGTGCTCTCGGAGCTTCCTACGGGCTTTATTTGTACACCGATGAACTCATCTTT. Amino acid sequence: CALGASYGLYLYTDELIF.

This clone was found a few times. TCRdb lists the protein of a much larger clone for this DNA, which differs at residue 13, so this is likely a read error; the protein given here is translated from the DNA itself. This chain joins TRDV1 and TRDJ1, with TRDD3 identical over 8 bases. Losses at the gene ends were 2 bases for V and 0 bases for J; bases not matched to a gene: 29. Germline V gene sequence: CDR1 TSWWSYY, CDR2 QGS. The CDR3 loop spans 24 amino acids. DNA of the CDR3: TGTGCTCTTGGGGAATCGCGGGTCCTACGTCTTACGGTTGGGTACTGGGGGTACACCGATAAACTCATCTTT. This translates into CALGESRVLRLTVGYWGYTDKLIF.

A few counts support this clone. A single base is all that separates this from a far larger clone, so a read error is likely. Other DNA sequences from this sample encode an identical CDR3 as well. V usage is TRDV1 and J usage is TRDJ1, with 7 bases aligning to TRDD3. V trimming: 0 bases; J trimming: 0 bases; junction bases outside the gene matches: 16. The CDR3 spans 20 residues. Germline loops: CDR1 TSWWSYY, CDR2 QGS. Here the CDR3 DNA reads TGTGCTCTTGGGGAACTCTGGCGCCATCACATTCTGGGGGACACCGATAAACTCATCTTT. This codes for CALGELWRHHILGDTDKLIF.

In its sample, this clone was seen a few times. TCRdb attributes to this sequence the protein of a much larger clone, which differs from the DNA translation at residue 9; a read error is likely, and the protein displayed is translated from the DNA. The V and J genes are TRDV1 and TRDJ1, with D possibly being TRDD2 (8 bases). CDR1 and CDR2 from the germline V gene are TSWWSYY and QGS. Between the trimmed V and J ends, which lost 3 bases and 0 bases, there was a span of 47 bases. The CDR3 spans 27 residues. Written as DNA, the CDR3 is TGTGCTCTTGGGGAGCCTCAACCGGACTTCCTACGGTTGTACTGGGGACATACGGGGGGGTACACCGATAAACTCATCTTT. Its translation is CALGEPQPDFLRLYWGHTGGYTDKLIF.

This clone was seen more than once but under ten times. The protein TCRdb gives is from a much larger clone and does not agree with this DNA's translation at residue 3, likely a read error; the protein shown here comes from the DNA. The chain combines TRDV1 with TRDJ3, with 13 nucleotides matching TRDD3. Per the germline V gene, CDR1 is TSWWSYY and CDR2 is QGS. This CDR3 contains 24 residues. CDR3 amino acids: CAFGLGRLSPTGGYDSWDTRQMFF. DNA of the CDR3: TGTGCTTTTGGTTTGGGTCGGCTCTCCCCAACTGGGGGATACGATTCCTGGGACACCCGACAGATGTTTTTC.

As regards this clone: A read error is the likely source, as a far larger clone sits one nucleotide away. The same CDR3 also results from other DNA sequences found in this sample. The chain is built from TRDV2 and TRDJ1; perhaps TRDD3 as D (6 bases). Germline CDR1 and CDR2: GEAIGNYY and EKD. This CDR3 region has 17 residues. V shed 3 bases and J shed 2 bases, with 21 bases lying between them. This CDR3 is CACDAVLGDIRTDKLIF. CDR3 DNA: TGTGCCTGTGACGCCGTACTGGGAGATATTAGGACCGATAAACTCATCTTT.

This clone rates as large. Other DNA sequences in this specimen translate into the identical CDR3. The J gene is TRDJ1, the V gene TRDV2; TRDD3 matches 9 bases. Germline lookup yields CDR1 GEAIGNYY and CDR2 EKD. The V and J ends lost 0 bases and 0 bases, in that order; junction bases with no gene match: 10. The CDR3 loop spans 18 amino acids. The CDR3 loop reads CACDTVLRGILYTDKLIF. The CDR3 DNA sequence: TGTGCCTGTGACACCGTGCTCCGGGGGATACTGTACACCGATAAACTCATCTTT.

The table lists this clone with a few counts. One base separates it from a far larger clone, so it is likely a read error. Other DNA sequences from this sample encode an identical CDR3 as well. The V and J genes are TRDV2 and TRDJ1, with 9 nucleotides matching TRDD3. The CDR3 covers 16 residues. Germline values: CDR1 GEAIGNYY, CDR2 EKD. This CDR3 reads CACDLLLGDDTDKLIF. DNA of the CDR3: TGTGCCTGTGACTTACTACTGGGGGACGACACCGACAAACTCATCTTT.

Notes on this clone: TCRdb assigns this DNA the protein of a much larger clone, which departs from its translation at residue 6; this likely reflects a read error, and the protein shown comes from translating the DNA. This chain links TRDV1 with TRDJ4, with 10 bases lining up with TRDD3. In germline, CDR1 is TSWWSYY, CDR2 QGS. The CDR3 covers 19 residues. The V and J ends lost 1 base and 9 bases, in that order; junction bases with no gene match: 23. The CDR3 nucleotides are TGTGCTCTTGGGGAACAGTTCTGGTGGGGGATACCAGTAACAGGGCAGTTGATCTTT. Encoded protein: CALGEQFWWGIPVTGQLIF.

With regard to this clone: The protein TCRdb gives is from a much larger clone and does not agree with this DNA's translation at residue 11, likely a read error; the protein shown here comes from the DNA. J is TRDJ1 and V is TRDV2, with D perhaps TRDD3 (6 bases). The CDR3 covers 19 residues. The V gene lost 4 bases and the J gene lost 1 base, with 27 bases spanning the gap. Germline V lookup: CDR1 GEAIGNYY, CDR2 EKD. The DNA for the CDR3 is TGTGCCTGTGAGACCCTTGGGGAGCTGGGGAATAGGGTCACCGATAAACTCATCTTT. Protein sequence: CACETLGELGNRVTDKLIF.

On this clone itself: The translation of this DNA and the TCRdb protein of a much larger clone differ at residue 13, probably owing to a read error; the protein shown here is translated from the DNA. V and J are TRDV2 and TRDJ3, with TRDD3 matching 10 bases. Germline V lookup: CDR1 GEAIGNYY, CDR2 EKD. There are 19 residues in the CDR3. This CDR3 reads CACDTAGGYASWNTRQMFF. In nucleotides, the CDR3 is TGTGCCTGTGACACCGCCGGGGGATACGCCTCCTGGAACACCCGACAGATGTTTTTC.

The sample holds a few counts of this clone. A far larger clone is only one base removed, so a read error is likely. The sample has other DNA sequences that encode this CDR3 too. V and J are TRAV29/DV5 and TRDJ1; weak D call: TRDD2 (5 bases). The germline gives CDR1 NSMFDY, CDR2 ISSIKDK. The CDR3 has 17 amino acids. The CDR3 coding sequence is TGTGCAGCAATTACTTCCCTCGGGTACCCTTTGACCGATAAACTCATCTTC. It encodes CAAITSLGYPLTDKLIF.

This clone has just a few counts. This likely came from a read error, as a far larger clone is one base away. This same CDR3 is encoded by further DNA sequences in the sample. The V gene is TRDV2, the J gene TRDJ1, with 9 positions matching TRDD3. The CDR3 consists of 16 residues. From germline, CDR1 is GEAIGNYY and CDR2 EKD. The DNA of the CDR3 is TGTGCTTGTGACTTACTACTGGGGGACGACACCGATAAACTCATCTTT. It encodes CACDLLLGDDTDKLIF.

This clone was seen a handful of times. A far bigger clonotype differs at one base, so this is likely a read error. This CDR3 is CAPGERIFHSYWGIRWTDKLIF. CDR3 DNA sequence: TGTGCTCCTGGGGAACGGATCTTCCACTCGTACTGGGGGATACGGTGGACCGATAAACTCATCTTT. V and J are TRDV1 and TRDJ1; 13 nucleotides line up with TRDD3. The CDR3 extends over 22 amino acids. Per germline, CDR1 TSWWSYY and CDR2 QGS.

This clone has only a few counts. CDR3 sequence (DNA): TGTGCCTGTGACACCGTGGCTACTGGGGGATACTCGTCCGATAAACTCATCTTT. Residues: CACDTVATGGYSSDKLIF. The chain links TRDV2 to TRDJ1, with 12 bases identical to TRDD3. CDR3 length: 18 residues. Germline loops: CDR1 GEAIGNYY, CDR2 EKD. V dropped 0 bases and J dropped 3; count of bases not matched to a gene: 10.

Only a few counts were recorded for this clone. The protein that TCRdb holds for this DNA derives from a much larger clone and differs from the translated DNA at residue 15, which likely indicates a read error; the protein shown here is translated from the DNA. The V gene is TRDV1, the J gene TRDJ1; a possible D gene is TRDD3 (5 bases). Germline-derived CDR1 and CDR2 are TSWWSYY and QGS. The CDR3 has 20 residues. With 0 bases removed from V and 3 bases from J, the gap between germline ends came to 26 bases. The CDR3 protein is CALGELWRHHILGDADKLIF. CDR3 DNA sequence: TGTGCTCTTGGGGAACTCTGGCGCCATCACATTCTAGGGGACGCCGATAAACTCATCTTT.

There are a few counts of this clone. The protein in TCRdb stems from a much larger clone and differs at residue 9 from this DNA's translation, likely a read error; here the protein is translated from the DNA. The V gene is TRDV1, the J gene TRDJ1; 12 bases are a match to TRDD3. Germline values: CDR1 TSWWSYY, CDR2 QGS. The V segment lost 4 bases and the J segment 3 bases; nucleotides outside the gene matches: 18. There are 20 residues in the CDR3. CDR3 DNA sequence: TGTGCTCTTGGGGCACTATTCCCCAGTACTGGGGGATACTCGTCCGATAAACTCATCTTT. Its translation: CALGALFPSTGGYSSDKLIF.